This entry features one TCR beta chain sequence. This record belongs to a study of blood T cell repertoires in COVID-19. Looking at the study overall: COVID-19 samples, acute and convalescent, were from the United States, Italy and Spain. T cells, B-cell-depleted T cells, or PBMCs provided the cDNA or gDNA that served as material.

In the original analysis: How many nucleated cells were present was estimated from reference gene primer amplification. Assay used: immunoSEQ multiplex PCR; TCRdb lists only in-frame clones, some missing. The DNA was the basis for D and trimming; V, J and clone size are from that table. The sample contains approximately 22,000 clones, approximately 80% of which appear only once. Germline V gives CDR1 SGHVS, CDR2 FNYEAQ. V gave up 3 bases and J gave up 0 bases; unmatched junction bases: 13. The CDR3 is 20 residues long. Sequenced material: peripheral blood. This receptor was identified in an elderly man with active or convalescent COVID-19. This chain connects TRBV7-6 to TRBJ1-6, with TRBD1 identical over 8 bases. CDR3 loop: CASSLATGASLSSYNSPLHF. The CDR3 nucleotides are TGTGCCAGCAGCTTGGCGACAGGGGCCTCCTTAAGCTCCTATAATTCACCCCTCCACTTT.